This T cell receptor (beta chain) was identified in a study of blood T cell repertoires in COVID-19. Profiled with immunoSEQ multiplex PCR; TCRdb holds only in-frame clones, not every one. Among around 170,000 clones listed, roughly nine tenths were seen once. CDR3 length: 16 residues. Germline V gene lookup returns CDR1 SGHAT and CDR2 FQNNGV. J gave up 3 bases and V 4 bases, and 6 bases lay outside the gene matches. The sequencing sample was made of peripheral blood. The clonotype originates from a woman aged 30 to 39 with active or convalescent COVID-19. This chain links TRBV11-2 with TRBJ1-2, with TRBD1 identical over 12 bases. The chain's CDR3 is CASSSGGQGAYYGYTF. The CDR3, as DNA: TGTGCCAGCAGCTCAGGGGGACAGGGGGCTTACTATGGCTACACCTTC.